This passage covers 17 T cell receptor beta chains from one sample sequenced in a study of CD8+ T cells in alopecia areata. TCR sequencing used cDNA made by reverse transcription of extracted RNA. TCRdb keeps only in-frame clones here, not all; method: immunoSEQ multiplex PCR. The profile shows about 210,000 clones, approximately 40% of them singletons. Noted treatment: oral pan-JAK inhibitor, 5-10 mg twice daily. The starting material was CD4+ T cells sorted from blood, obtained at roughly week 38, from a patient treated with tofacitinib. These receptors originate from a human donor with alopecia areata.

J is TRBJ2-7 and V is TRBV6-1, with 13 bases that match TRBD2. The CDR3 has 15 amino acids. Germline V gene sequence: CDR1 MNHNS, CDR2 SASEGT. The trim removed 5 bases at V and 9 bases at J, leaving 10 bases unmatched. The CDR3 sequence is CASSSGLAGVPRQYF. Here the CDR3 DNA reads TGTGCCAGCAGTTCCGGACTAGCGGGAGTTCCCCGGCAGTACTTC.

The rearrangement uses TRBV7-9 and TRBJ2-7, with a tentative D call TRBD2 (6 bases). V gave up 5 bases and J gave up 0 bases, with 20 bases separating them. CDR1 and CDR2 (germline): SEHNR, FQNEAQ (reference sequence). The CDR3 length is 17 residues. DNA of the CDR3: TGTGCCAGCAGCACTCGCGCGGGGCCCGGGGGCTCCTACGAGCAGTACTTC. Residues: CASSTRAGPGGSYEQYF.

The genes are TRBV29-1 and TRBJ2-3, with unresolved D. The CDR3 runs to 11 residues. Germline V gives CDR1 SQVTM, CDR2 ANQGSEA. V gave up 1 base and J gave up 7 bases, with 6 bases separating them. This chain's CDR3 is CSVEVSNTQYF. The CDR3 DNA follows: TGCAGCGTTGAAGTAAGCAATACGCAGTATTTT.

There are a few counts of this clone. This sequence joins TRBV30 and TRBJ1-2; possible D gene TRBD1, 5 bases. The CDR3 contains 13 residues. Germline-derived CDR1 and CDR2 are GTSNPN and SVGIG (reference sequence). V was clipped by 1 base and J by 7 bases, with 13 bases between them. Written as DNA, the CDR3 is TGTGCCTGGAGTGCGATTGGGGGTGGTGGCTACACCTTC. Amino acid sequence: CAWSAIGGGGYTF.

This clone was counted a few times. The chain employs TRBV29-1 and TRBJ1-1; D is possibly TRBD1 (6 bases). V was clipped by 5 bases and J by 4 bases, with 11 bases between them. Germline V gene data show CDR1 as SQVTM and CDR2 as ANQGSEA. CDR3 size: 12 residues. The CDR3 nucleotides read TGCAGCGTTCAATGGGGGCCCACTGAAGCTTTCTTT. Residues: CSVQWGPTEAFF.

The chain uses TRBV29-1 and TRBJ2-2, with 11 nucleotides matching TRBD2. From germline, CDR1 is SQVTM and CDR2 ANQGSEA. The junction had 4 bases not matched to a gene; V was cut back by 7 bases and J by 3 bases. The CDR3 contains 14 residues. The CDR3 loop is CSARSGRDTGELFF. The CDR3 DNA is TGCAGCGCACGTAGCGGGAGGGACACCGGGGAGCTGTTTTTT.

This clone showed up just a few times. The chain joins TRBV30 to TRBJ1-1; no firm D call. Germline V gene lookup returns CDR1 GTSNPN and CDR2 SVGIG (reference sequence). The CDR3 consists of 12 residues. V lost 3 bases and J 3 bases, leaving 8 bases between the germline ends. The CDR3 DNA sequence: TGTGCCTGGAGCGTGAGGGACACTGAAGCTTTCTTT. This gives the protein CAWSVRDTEAFF.

This clone was seen a handful of times. This chain uses TRBV5-6 with TRBJ1-4; a possible D gene is TRBD1 (5 bases). The germline V and J ends were trimmed by 1 base and 5 bases, with 12 bases remaining between them. Germline V CDR1 and CDR2: SGHDT, YYEEEE. The CDR3 has 15 amino acids. The CDR3, as DNA: TGTGCCAGCAGCTTGAGATGGGGCAGAAATGAAAAACTGTTTTTT. It codes for CASSLRWGRNEKLFF.

This clone showed up just a few times. This chain uses TRBV29-1 with TRBJ2-6; D is undetermined. This CDR3 has 13 amino acids. Germline values: CDR1 SQVTM, CDR2 ANQGSEA. The CDR3 nucleotides read TGCGGCGCATTTAAAGCTGGGGCCAACGTCCTGACTTTC. Encoded protein: CGAFKAGANVLTF.

CDR3 bases: TGTGCCAGCAGCTTGAGCAGGCGCTACGAGCAGTACTTC. Protein product: CASSLSRRYEQYF. The rearrangement links TRBV7-2 to TRBJ2-7, with D unresolved. Germline V gives CDR1 SGHTA, CDR2 FQGNSA. This CDR3 spans 13 amino acids. V gave up 3 bases and J gave up 3 bases, with 9 bases separating them.

This clone has only a few counts. In the same sample, other DNA sequences code for this CDR3. The rearrangement uses TRBV5-4 and TRBJ2-7; the D gene is possibly TRBD1 (5 bases). The CDR3 length is 14 residues. In germline, CDR1 is SGHNT, CDR2 YYREEE (reference sequence). The V and J ends lost 0 bases and 4 bases respectively, with 11 bases between them. The CDR3 bases are TGTGCCAGCAGCTTGGGCGGCAGGGCTTACGAGCAGTACTTC. Its translation is CASSLGGRAYEQYF.

This clone was seen only a few times. The chain links TRBV27 to TRBJ1-2; D not certain. Germline lookup yields CDR1 MNHEY and CDR2 SMNVEV (reference sequence). The CDR3 runs 13 residues. The V end lost 6 bases, the J end lost 7 bases, and 15 bases lay between the germline ends. The CDR3 region is CASSLVGGTGYTF. As DNA, the CDR3 is TGTGCCAGCAGCCTCGTGGGAGGAACTGGCTACACCTTC.

This clone occurred a few times. Other DNA sequences in this sample translate to the same CDR3. J is TRBJ2-7 and V is TRBV7-2; no definite D call. The V end was cut by 1 base, the J end by 0 bases, with 13 bases between. CDR1 is SGHTA, CDR2 FQGNSA, per germline. The CDR3 contains 16 residues. CDR3 sequence reads: CASSLVSRSLSYEQYF. CDR3 bases: TGTGCCAGCAGCTTAGTTTCTAGGTCCCTCTCCTACGAGCAGTACTTC.

This sequence joins TRBV6-5 and TRBJ2-5; D gene unclear. CDR1 is MNHEY and CDR2 is SVGAGI in the germline V gene. The CDR3 is 15 residues long. The V gene lost 4 bases and the J gene lost 5 bases, with 17 bases spanning the gap. DNA of the CDR3: TGTGCCAGCAGTTCGACTGGGCTAATTGGGGAGACCCAGTACTTC. This gives the protein CASSSTGLIGETQYF.

The chain combines TRBV7-9 with TRBJ1-1, with TRBD1 as a possible D gene (5 bases). This CDR3 has 11 residues. Germline V gene lookup returns CDR1 SEHNR and CDR2 FQNEAQ (reference sequence). The germline V and J ends were trimmed by 8 bases and 8 bases, with 12 bases remaining between them. CDR3 residues: CASGDFDEAFF. The CDR3 DNA follows: TGTGCCAGCGGGGACTTCGACGAAGCTTTCTTT.

This clone was counted only a few times. The chain employs TRBV6-6 and TRBJ2-7; D is uncertain. Trimming removed 8 bases at V and 3 bases at J, with 11 bases between. Germline CDR1 and CDR2: MNHNY and SVGAGI (reference sequence). This CDR3 is 12 amino acids long. The CDR3 loop is CASFQVGYEQYF. The CDR3 DNA sequence: TGTGCCAGCTTTCAGGTCGGCTACGAGCAGTACTTC.

V usage is TRBV2 and J usage is TRBJ1-1; D might be TRBD1 (6 bases). Per the germline V gene, CDR1 is SNHLY and CDR2 is FYNNEI. The CDR3 sequence is 15 residues long. Trimming cost V 3 bases and J 4 bases, with 15 bases left between them. Here the CDR3 DNA reads TGTGCCAGCAGTGATCAGGGGCGCTTGGGCACTGAAGCTTTCTTT. Its translation is CASSDQGRLGTEAFF. The complete variable domain, with remaining parts taken from reference TRBV2 and TRBJ1-1, reads EPEVTQTPSHQVTQMGQEVILRCVPISNHLYFYWYRQILGQKVEFLVSFYNNEISEKSEIFDDQFSVERPDGSNFTLKIRSTKLEDSAMYFCASSDQGRLGTEAFFGQGTRLTVV.